The clone carrying this T cell receptor beta chain turned up a few times. Its antigen is not known. This sample was taken from a study of graft-versus-host responses after intestinal transplantation. The overall study: Each transplant was multivisceral, liver-intestinal, or isolated intestinal. After anti-thymocyte globulin induction, recipients took tacrolimus and steroids for roughly three years.

The study, taken as a whole, reports: Analysis identified GvH clones in recipient marrow, with some appearing first in ileum or blood.

Processing released intraepithelial and lamina propria lymphocytes from the graft tissue. V was pared by 5 bases and J by 2 bases, with 8 bases of the junction left unmatched. The V gene's germline CDR1 is MGHDK and CDR2 SYGVNS. CDR3 length: 16 residues. The method was immunoSEQ multiplex PCR; TCRdb's version includes in-frame clones alone and lacks a portion of them. The top ten hold around 10% of the sample, which has 3,000 to 4,000 clones, roughly 72% seen once. The chain carries TRBV25-1 and TRBJ2-2; 7 bases align to TRBD2. The input for sequencing was ileum tissue, taken 5 and 7 days after intestinal transplantation. The source is a human patient who received an intestinal transplant, so some T cells may come from the graft donor. This CDR3 reads CASSTHGGNNTGELFF. Here the CDR3 DNA reads TGTGCCAGCAGTACTCACGGGGGGAACAACACCGGGGAGCTGTTTTTT.